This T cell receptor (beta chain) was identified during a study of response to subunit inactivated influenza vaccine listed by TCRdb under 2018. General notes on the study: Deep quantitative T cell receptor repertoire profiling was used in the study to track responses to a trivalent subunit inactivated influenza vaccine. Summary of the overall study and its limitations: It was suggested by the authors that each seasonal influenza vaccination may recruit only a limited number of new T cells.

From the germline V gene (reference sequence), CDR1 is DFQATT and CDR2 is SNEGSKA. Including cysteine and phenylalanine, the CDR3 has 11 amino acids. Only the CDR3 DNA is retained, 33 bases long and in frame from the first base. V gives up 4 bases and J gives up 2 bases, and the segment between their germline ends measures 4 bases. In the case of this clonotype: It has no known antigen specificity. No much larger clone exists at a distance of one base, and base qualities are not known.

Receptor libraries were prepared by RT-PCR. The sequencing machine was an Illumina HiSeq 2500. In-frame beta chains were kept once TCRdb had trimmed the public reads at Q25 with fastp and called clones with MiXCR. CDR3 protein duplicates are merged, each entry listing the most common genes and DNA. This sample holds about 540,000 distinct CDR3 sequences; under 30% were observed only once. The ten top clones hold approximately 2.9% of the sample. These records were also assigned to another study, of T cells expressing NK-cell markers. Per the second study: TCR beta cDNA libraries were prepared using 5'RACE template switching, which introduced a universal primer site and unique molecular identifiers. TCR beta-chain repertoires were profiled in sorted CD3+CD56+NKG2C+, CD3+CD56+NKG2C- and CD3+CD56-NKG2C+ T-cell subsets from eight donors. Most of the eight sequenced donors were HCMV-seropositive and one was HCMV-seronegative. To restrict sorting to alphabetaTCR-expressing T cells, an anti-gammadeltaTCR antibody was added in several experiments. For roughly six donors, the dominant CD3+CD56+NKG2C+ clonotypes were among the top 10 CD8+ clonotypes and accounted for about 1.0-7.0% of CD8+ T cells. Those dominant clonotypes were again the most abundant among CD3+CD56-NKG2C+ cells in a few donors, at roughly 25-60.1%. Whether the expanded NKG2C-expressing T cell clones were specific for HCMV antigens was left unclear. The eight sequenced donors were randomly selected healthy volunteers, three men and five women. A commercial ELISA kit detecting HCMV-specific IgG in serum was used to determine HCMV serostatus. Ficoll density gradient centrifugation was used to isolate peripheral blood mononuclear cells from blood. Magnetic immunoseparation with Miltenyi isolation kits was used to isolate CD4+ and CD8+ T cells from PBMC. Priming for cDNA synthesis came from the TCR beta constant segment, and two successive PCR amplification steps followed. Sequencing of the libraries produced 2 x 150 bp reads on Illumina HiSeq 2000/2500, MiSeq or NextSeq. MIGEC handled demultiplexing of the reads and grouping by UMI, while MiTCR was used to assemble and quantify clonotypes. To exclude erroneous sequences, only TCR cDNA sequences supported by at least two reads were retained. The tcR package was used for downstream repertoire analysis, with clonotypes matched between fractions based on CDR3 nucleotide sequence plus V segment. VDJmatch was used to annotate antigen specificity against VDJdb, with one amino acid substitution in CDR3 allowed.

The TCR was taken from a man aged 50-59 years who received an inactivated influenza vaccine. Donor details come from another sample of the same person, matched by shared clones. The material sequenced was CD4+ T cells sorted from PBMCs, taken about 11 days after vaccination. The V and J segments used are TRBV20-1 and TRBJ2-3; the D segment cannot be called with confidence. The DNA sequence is TGCAGTGCTACAGACACAGATACGCAGTATTTT. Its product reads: CSATDTDTQYF.